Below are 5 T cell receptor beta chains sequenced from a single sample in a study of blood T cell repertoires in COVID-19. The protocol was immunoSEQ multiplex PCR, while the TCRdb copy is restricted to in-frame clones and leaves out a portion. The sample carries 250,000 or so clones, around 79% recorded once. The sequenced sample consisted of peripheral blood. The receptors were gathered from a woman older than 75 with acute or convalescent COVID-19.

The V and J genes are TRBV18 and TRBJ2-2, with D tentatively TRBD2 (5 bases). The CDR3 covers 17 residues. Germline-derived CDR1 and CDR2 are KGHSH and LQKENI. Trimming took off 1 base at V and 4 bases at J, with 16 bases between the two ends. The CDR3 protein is CASSPLARGRITGELFF. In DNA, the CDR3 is TGTGCCAGCTCACCACTCGCCCGGGGAAGGATCACCGGGGAGCTGTTTTTT.

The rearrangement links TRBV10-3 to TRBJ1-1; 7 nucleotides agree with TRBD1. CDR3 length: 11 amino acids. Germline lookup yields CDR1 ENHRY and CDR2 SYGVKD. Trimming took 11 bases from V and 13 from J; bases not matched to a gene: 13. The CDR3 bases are TGTGCCTCCGGGACAGCTTTGTTTGATTTCTTT. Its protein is CASGTALFDFF.

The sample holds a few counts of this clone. This CDR3 is CASSQVIGQGAYEQYF. The CDR3 DNA reads TGCGCCAGCAGCCAAGTAATAGGGCAGGGGGCCTACGAGCAGTACTTC. This chain joins TRBV4-1 and TRBJ2-7; TRBD1 aligns across 7 bases. CDR3 length: 16 amino acids. Germline-derived CDR1 and CDR2 are MGHRA and YSYEKL. V was pared by 1 base and J by 2 bases, with 8 bases of the junction left unmatched.

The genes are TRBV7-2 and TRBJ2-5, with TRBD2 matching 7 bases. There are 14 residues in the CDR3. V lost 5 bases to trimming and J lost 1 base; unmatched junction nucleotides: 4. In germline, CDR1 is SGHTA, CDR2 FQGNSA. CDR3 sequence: CASSPGGIQETQYF. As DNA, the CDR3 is TGTGCCAGCAGCCCCGGGGGGATCCAAGAGACCCAGTACTTC.

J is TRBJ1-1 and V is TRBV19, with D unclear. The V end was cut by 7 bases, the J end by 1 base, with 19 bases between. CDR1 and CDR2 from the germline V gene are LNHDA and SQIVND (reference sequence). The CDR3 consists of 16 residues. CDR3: CASTNPSLLTNTEAFF. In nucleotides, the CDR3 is TGTGCCAGTACCAATCCTTCCCTACTTACGAACACTGAAGCTTTCTTT.